The present entry profiles one T cell receptor beta chain with its context. This clonotype appeared a few times. Its recognized antigen is unknown. No much larger clonotype is one base removed from it; base qualities were not supplied. These data originate in a study of Graves' ophthalmopathy and Graves' hyperthyroidism (dated by TCRdb to between 2017 and 2018). In the study overall: Peripheral blood was collected at initial diagnosis, prior to any treatment. TCR beta repertoire signatures were used to distinguish Graves' ophthalmopathy from Graves' hyperthyroidism and to predict progression to ophthalmopathy. In total, approximately 130 blood samples were TCR-sequenced: 43 ophthalmopathy, some 75 hyperthyroidism and roughly 17 hyperthyroidism-to-ophthalmopathy patients. To explore V-J signatures that separate ophthalmopathy from hyperthyroidism, a discovery set of approximately 100 patients was enrolled, consisting of 40 to 45 with ophthalmopathy and 55 to 65 with stable hyperthyroidism. The independent validation cohort included 20 or so hyperthyroidism patients plus 17 patients who later progressed from hyperthyroidism to ophthalmopathy. In about six hyperthyroidism patients, the T-cell repertoires found in thyroid tissue were compared with those found in blood. Following sample collection, hyperthyroidism patients were given methimazole at a starting dose of 30 mg daily, and ophthalmopathy patients were given high-dose intravenous methylprednisolone. Overall study outcomes, separate from this receptor: In validation, the model predicted ophthalmopathy progression with 55% to 71% sensitivity and roughly 72% specificity; roughly 12 predicted patients were CT-confirmed with GO in a median of 6.5 months. Most of the expanded thyroid clonotypes with a frequency above 0.001 were also detected in blood, and it was suggested that the thyroid immune response may be reflected by blood repertoires. The 13-signature model separated ophthalmopathy from stable hyperthyroidism with approximately 88% sensitivity and less than 83% specificity in cross-validation, and 80%/75% in the test set. Sample size was not predetermined statistically, and investigators were not blinded to group allocation.

For repertoire sequencing, TCR beta CDR3 regions were amplified from RNA transcripts. The first round of RT-PCR was done with HTBI primers and the Qiagen OneStep RT-PCR kit, and was followed by a second round of multiplex PCR, then size selection and purification. The libraries underwent paired-end sequencing with 100 bp reads on an Illumina HiSeq2000. As for how the authors treated the data: SOAPnuke was used to process the reads, removing any read that contained adapters or uncalled bases, had a mean Phred below 15, or lacked an exact match to the constant primer or identifier. High-quality paired reads were merged with COPE v1.2.5. Each unique nucleotide sequence was treated as a clonotype, and MiTCR v1.1 was used to align the clonotypes to the IMGT TRB V, D and J references. The analysis was limited to V-J combinations with a frequency above 0.0001, which together covered approximately 99% of repertoires. For each V-J combination, a TCR clonal expansion and chaos score was defined as the ratio of F50 clonal expansion to chaos observed in the TCRdist matrix. Welch's t-statistics and random forest were used to reduce the features to 13 V-J combinations, which were then used as input to a naive Bayes classifier. The similarity between thyroid and blood repertoires was quantified using the Morisita-Horn index. TCRdb passed the public sequencing reads through fastp at Q25 and MiXCR, retaining productive beta sequences. Each entry is one CDR3 protein sequence, shown with its most common DNA and genes. V and J calls and clone size were set by TCRdb, not the authors. This sample has some 360,000 distinct CDR3 sequences in its table, and approximately 17% of those were observed once. Of the sample, roughly 2.3% is held by the ten largest clones.

Hyperthyroidism was considered stable if no progression to ophthalmopathy occurred within 18 months of follow-up. Hyperthyroidism patients were newly diagnosed, with disease duration under 2 months, and aged 18 to 65 years. Patients with other autoimmune diseases, uncontrolled infections, pregnancy or lactation were excluded from the study. Clinical symptoms, serum thyroxine, TRAb, thyroid ultrasound and orbital computed tomography formed the basis of the diagnosis. Ficoll-Paque density gradient centrifugation was used to isolate PBMCs from 10 ml of fresh peripheral blood. Total RNA was extracted using Trizol reagent, and RNA quality was checked on an Agilent 2100 Bioanalyzer. This receptor was obtained from an adult woman with stable Graves' hyperthyroidism. The source material was peripheral blood.

The sequence in DNA is TGTGCCACCAGTCCCAGCCCGGGACGGACTTACACCGGGGAGCTGTTTTTT. It translates as CATSPSPGRTYTGELFF. The rearranged chain carries TRBV15 and TRBJ2-2; the D gene is perhaps TRBD1 or TRBD2, each of them matching over 5 bases. From the cysteine through the phenylalanine, the CDR3 covers 17 amino acids. Left in the record is the CDR3 DNA by itself, 51 bases read in frame from the first base. The V end loses 6 bases and the J end loses 3 bases, and a stretch of 20 bases separates them. The germline V gene (reference sequence) provides CDR1 LNHNV and CDR2 YYDKDF. When the CDR3 is completed using the reference TRBV15 and TRBJ2-2 genes on either side, the full variable domain is DAMVIQNPRYQVTQFGKPVTLSCSQTLNHNVMYWYQQKSSQAPKLLFHYYDKDFNNEADTPDNFQSRRPNTSFCFLDIRSPGLGDTAMYLCATSPSPGRTYTGELFFGEGSRLTVL.